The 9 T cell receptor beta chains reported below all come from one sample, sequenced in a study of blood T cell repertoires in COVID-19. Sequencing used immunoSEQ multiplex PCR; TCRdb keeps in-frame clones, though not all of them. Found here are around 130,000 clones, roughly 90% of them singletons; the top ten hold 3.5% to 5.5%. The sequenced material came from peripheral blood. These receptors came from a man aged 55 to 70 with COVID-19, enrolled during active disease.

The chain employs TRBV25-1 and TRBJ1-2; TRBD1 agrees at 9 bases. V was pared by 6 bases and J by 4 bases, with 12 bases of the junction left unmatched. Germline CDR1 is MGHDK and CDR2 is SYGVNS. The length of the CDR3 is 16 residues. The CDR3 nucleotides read TGTGCCAGCAGGACCCCAGAGGGACAGGGACCCTATGGCTACACCTTC. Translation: CASRTPEGQGPYGYTF.

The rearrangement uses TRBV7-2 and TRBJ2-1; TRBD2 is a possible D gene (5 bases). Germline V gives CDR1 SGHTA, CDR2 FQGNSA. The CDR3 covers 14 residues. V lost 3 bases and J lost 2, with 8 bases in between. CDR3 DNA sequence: TGTGCCAGCAGCTTTTCCGGGACCTACAATGAGCAGTTCTTC. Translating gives CASSFSGTYNEQFF.

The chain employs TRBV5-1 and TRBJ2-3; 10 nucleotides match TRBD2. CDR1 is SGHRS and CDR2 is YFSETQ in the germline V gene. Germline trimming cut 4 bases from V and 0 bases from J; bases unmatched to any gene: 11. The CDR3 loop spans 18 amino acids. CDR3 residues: CASSPSGRALPSTDTQYF. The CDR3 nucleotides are TGCGCCAGCAGCCCAAGCGGGAGGGCCTTACCTAGCACAGATACGCAGTATTTT.

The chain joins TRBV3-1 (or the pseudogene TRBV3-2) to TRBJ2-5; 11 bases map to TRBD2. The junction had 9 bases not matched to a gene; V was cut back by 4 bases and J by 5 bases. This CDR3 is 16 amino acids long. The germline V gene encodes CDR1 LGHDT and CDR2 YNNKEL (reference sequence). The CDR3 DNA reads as TGTGCCAGCAGCCCCCGACTAGCGGGAAATAGGGAGACCCAGTACTTC. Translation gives CASSPRLAGNRETQYF.

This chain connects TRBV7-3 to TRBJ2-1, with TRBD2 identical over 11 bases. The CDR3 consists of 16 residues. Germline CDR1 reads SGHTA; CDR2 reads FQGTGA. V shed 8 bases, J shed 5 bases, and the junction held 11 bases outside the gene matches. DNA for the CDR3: TGTGCCAGCCGCGACGGTGAGGGACTAGCGGACAATGAGCAGTTCTTC. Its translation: CASRDGEGLADNEQFF. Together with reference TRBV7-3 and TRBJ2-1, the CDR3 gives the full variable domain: GAGVSQTPSNKVTEKGKYVELRCDPISGHTALYWYRQSLGQGPEFLIYFQGTGAADDSGLPNDRFFAVRPEGSVSTLKIQRTERGDSAVYLCASRDGEGLADNEQFFGPGTRLTVL.

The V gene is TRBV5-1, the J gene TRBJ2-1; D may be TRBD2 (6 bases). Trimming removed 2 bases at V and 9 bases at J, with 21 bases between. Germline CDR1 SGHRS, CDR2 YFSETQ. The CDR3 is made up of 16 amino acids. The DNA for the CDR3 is TGCGCCAGCAGCTTCCGGGACTCAAATTCAAGGGTTGAGCAGTTCTTC. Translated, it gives CASSFRDSNSRVEQFF.

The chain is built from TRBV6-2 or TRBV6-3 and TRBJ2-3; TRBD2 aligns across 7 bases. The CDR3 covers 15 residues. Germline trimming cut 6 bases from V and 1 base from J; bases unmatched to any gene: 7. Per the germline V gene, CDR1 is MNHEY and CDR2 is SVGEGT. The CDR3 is CASSRSGYGTDTQYF. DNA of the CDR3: TGTGCCAGCAGCCGTAGCGGGTACGGCACAGATACGCAGTATTTT.

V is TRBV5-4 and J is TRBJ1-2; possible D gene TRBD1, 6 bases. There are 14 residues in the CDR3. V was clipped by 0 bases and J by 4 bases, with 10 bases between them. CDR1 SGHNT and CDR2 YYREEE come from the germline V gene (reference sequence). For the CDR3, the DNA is TGTGCCAGCAGCTTGGAGGGGGTCGGCTATGGCTACACCTTC. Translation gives CASSLEGVGYGYTF.

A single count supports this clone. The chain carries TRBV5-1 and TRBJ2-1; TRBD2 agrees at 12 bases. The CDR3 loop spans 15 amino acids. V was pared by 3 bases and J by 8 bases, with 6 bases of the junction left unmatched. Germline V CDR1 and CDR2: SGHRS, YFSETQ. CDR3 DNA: TGCGCCAGCAGCTCTTGGACTAGCGGGATCTATGAGCAGTTCTTC. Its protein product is CASSSWTSGIYEQFF. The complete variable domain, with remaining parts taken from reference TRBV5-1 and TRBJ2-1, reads KAGVTQTPRYLIKTRGQQVTLSCSPISGHRSVSWYQQTPGQGLQFLFEYFSETQRNKGNFPGRFSGRQFSNSRSEMNVSTLELGDSALYLCASSSWTSGIYEQFFGPGTRLTVL.